This is a list of T cell receptor beta chains from one sample in a study of cytomegalovirus exposure and HLA in healthy donors. Assay: immunoSEQ multiplex PCR; the TCRdb copy retains only in-frame clones and omits some. Among fewer than 70,000 clones listed, approximately 80% were seen once. The specimen was PBMCs. The receptors shown here come from a man between 40 and 49 years old in good health and CMV-seronegative. Both conserved end residues are part of each CDR3. The D gene is left open where the match is weak. Clone size is not always given. Where it is, it says once, few, many or a class for expanded clones.

>TRBV5-5|.|TRBD1|TRBJ1-4
TGTGCCAGCAGCACCTCGGGACAGGTGTATGAAAAACTGTTTTTT
CASSTSGQVYEKLFF
>TRBV30|.|TRBD1|TRBJ2-2
TGTGCCTGGAGTGTACAGGGGACGTACACCGGGGAGCTGTTTTTT
CAWSVQGTYTGELFF
>TRBV30|.|TRBD1|TRBJ1-1
TGTGCCTGGAGTGTAGACAGGGGCACTGAAGCTTTCTTT
CAWSVDRGTEAFF
>TRBV7-2|.|.|TRBJ1-1
TGTGCCAGCAGCCGACGGACAGCTCGTACGAACACTGAAGCTTTCTTT
CASSRRTARTNTEAFF
>TRBV27|.|TRBD1|TRBJ2-3
TGTGCCAGCAGTTTATCGGGAGACAGGGCGTCAGATACGCAGTATTTT
CASSLSGDRASDTQYF
>TRBV30|once|.|TRBJ1-1
TGTGCCTGGAGAAATGACAGGGAAGCTTTCTTT
CAWRNDREAFF
>TRBV5-1|few|.|TRBJ2-6
TGCGCCAGCAGCCTGAGCGGAGCTGGGGCCAACGTCCTGACTTTC
CASSLSGAGANVLTF
>TRBV5-1|.|.|TRBJ1-4
TGCGCCAGCAGCTCTGGTACTGCAACTAATGAAAAACTGTTTTTT
CASSSGTATNEKLFF
>TRBV14|.|TRBD1|TRBJ2-5
TGTGCCAGCAGCGAGGGACAGGGACTAGAGACCCAGTACTTC
CASSEGQGLETQYF
>TRBV29-1|once|.|TRBJ2-5
TGCAGCGTTGTGGGGGGCCAAGAGACCCAGTACTTC
CSVVGGQETQYF
>TRBV27|.|.|TRBJ1-4
TGTGCCAGCAGTTTAACACAAGGAGGTGAAAAACTGTTTTTT
CASSLTQGGEKLFF
>TRBV19|.|.|TRBJ1-4
TGTGCCAGTAGTATAAAGGAGGGGTTATCTAATGAAAAACTGTTTTTT
CASSIKEGLSNEKLFF
>TRBV28|.|.|TRBJ1-5
TGTGCCAGCAGTTCCGCGGACAGCCAAAGCAATCAGCCCCAGCATTTT
CASSSADSQSNQPQHF
>TRBV15|.|.|TRBJ2-5
TGTGCCACCAGCAGAACGCGGGGTATCGAGACCCAGTACTTC
CATSRTRGIETQYF
>TRBV13|.|.|TRBJ1-1
TGTGCCAGCAGCCGGGGGTGGGGCCCTACGATGAACACTGAAGCTTTCTTT
CASSRGWGPTMNTEAFF
>TRBV13|.|.|TRBJ1-4
TGTGCCAGCAGCTCCGGGGGTGGGGGGGGTGCTTCAAAACTGTTTTTT
CASSSGGGGGASKLFF
>TRBV7-6|few|TRBD2|TRBJ2-1
TGTGCCAGCAGCTTAGCGTACCCGCTAGCGGGGGGGCCTAACTCCTACAATGAGCAGTTCTTC
CASSLAYPLAGGPNSYNEQFF
>TRBV7-9|once|TRBD1|TRBJ2-7
TGTGCCAGCAGCTTGTCCGGGACAGGGGCCTACGAGCAGTACTTC
CASSLSGTGAYEQYF
>TRBV5-1|.|TRBD1|TRBJ1-2
TGCGCCAGCAGCGTCAGGGGGCAGGAGGGCTACACCTTC
CASSVRGQEGYTF
>TRBV7-2|.|TRBD2|TRBJ2-3
TGTGCCAGCAGCTCGGCTAGCGGGGGGACAGATACGCAGTATTTT
CASSSASGGTDTQYF
>TRBV5-4|once|TRBD2|TRBJ2-3
TGTGCCAGCAGTTTTCAGCGGGGGCGGGAAGATACGCAGTATTTT
CASSFQRGREDTQYF
>TRBV19|.|.|TRBJ1-5
TGTGCCAGTAGTAACGACAGGTACAATCAGCCCCAGCATTTT
CASSNDRYNQPQHF
>TRBV6-5|few|.|TRBJ1-6
TGTGCCAGCAGTTCCGGGTACAATTCACCCCTCCACTTT
CASSSGYNSPLHF
>TRBV19|.|TRBD1|TRBJ2-7
TGTGCCAGTAGCACTAACAGGGGTCACTACGAGCAGTACTTC
CASSTNRGHYEQYF
>TRBV7-2|once|TRBD1|TRBJ1-1
TGTGCCAGCAGCTTATGGGACAGTAACACTGAAGCTTTCTTT
CASSLWDSNTEAFF
>TRBV2|.|TRBD1|TRBJ1-6
TGTGCCAGCAGGGATTGGGACAGGGAGACGATAGCCCTCCACTTT
CASRDWDRETIALHF
>TRBV4-3|once|.|TRBJ2-7
TGCGCCAGCAGCCAAGAGGTCGCCAGGGCCTACGAGCAGTACTTC
CASSQEVARAYEQYF
>TRBV27|.|.|TRBJ1-5
TGTGCCAGCAGTCGGTACGTTAGCAATCAGCCCCAGCATTTT
CASSRYVSNQPQHF